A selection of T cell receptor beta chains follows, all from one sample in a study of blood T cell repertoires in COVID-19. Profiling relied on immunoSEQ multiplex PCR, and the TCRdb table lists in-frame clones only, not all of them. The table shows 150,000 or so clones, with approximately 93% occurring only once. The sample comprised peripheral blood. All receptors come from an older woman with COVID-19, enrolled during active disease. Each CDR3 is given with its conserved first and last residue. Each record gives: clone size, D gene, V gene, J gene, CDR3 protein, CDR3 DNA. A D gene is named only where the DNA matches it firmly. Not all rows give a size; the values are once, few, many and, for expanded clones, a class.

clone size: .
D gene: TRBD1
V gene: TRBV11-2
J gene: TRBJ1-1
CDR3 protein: CASSMTGGLEAFF
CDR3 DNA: TGTGCCAGCAGCATGACAGGGGGACTTGAAGCTTTCTTT

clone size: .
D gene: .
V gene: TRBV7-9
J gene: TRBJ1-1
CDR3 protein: CASSLALKGAFF
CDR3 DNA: TGTGCCAGCAGCTTAGCGCTTAAGGGGGCTTTCTTT

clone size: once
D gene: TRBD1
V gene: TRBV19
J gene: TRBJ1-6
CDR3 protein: CASSIGQGADSPLHF
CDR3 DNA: TGTGCCAGTAGTATAGGGCAGGGGGCTGATTCACCCCTCCACTTT

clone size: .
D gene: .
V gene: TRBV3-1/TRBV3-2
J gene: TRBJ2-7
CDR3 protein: CASSLNYYEQYF
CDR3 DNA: TGTGCCAGCAGCCTAAACTACTACGAGCAGTACTTC

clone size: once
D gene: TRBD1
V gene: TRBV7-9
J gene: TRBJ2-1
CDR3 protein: CASSYGQGGNEQFF
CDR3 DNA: TGTGCCAGCAGCTACGGACAGGGCGGCAATGAGCAGTTCTTC

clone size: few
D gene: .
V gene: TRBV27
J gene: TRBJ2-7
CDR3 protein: CASSRTGSYEQYF
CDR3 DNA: TGTGCCAGCAGCCGCACCGGGAGCTACGAGCAGTACTTC

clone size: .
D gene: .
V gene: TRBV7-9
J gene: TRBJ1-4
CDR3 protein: CASSLAGATNEKLFF
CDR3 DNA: TGTGCCAGCAGCTTAGCAGGGGCAACTAATGAAAAACTGTTTTTT

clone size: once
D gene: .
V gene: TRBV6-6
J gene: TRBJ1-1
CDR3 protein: CASSYPPPTGNTEAFF
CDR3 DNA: TGTGCCAGCAGTTACCCGCCCCCGACAGGGAACACTGAAGCTTTCTTT

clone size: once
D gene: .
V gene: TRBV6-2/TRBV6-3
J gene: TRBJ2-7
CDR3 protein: CASTPWAGGGKQYF
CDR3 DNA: TGTGCCAGCACCCCTTGGGCGGGCGGCGGGAAGCAGTACTTC

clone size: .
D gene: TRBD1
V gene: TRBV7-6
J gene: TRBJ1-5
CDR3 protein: CASSLATGYSNQPQHF
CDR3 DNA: TGTGCCAGCAGCTTAGCGACAGGGTATAGCAATCAGCCCCAGCATTTT

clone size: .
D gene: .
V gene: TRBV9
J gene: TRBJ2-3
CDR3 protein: CASSEGIGTDTQYF
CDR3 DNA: TGTGCCAGCAGCGAGGGGATAGGCACAGATACGCAGTATTTT

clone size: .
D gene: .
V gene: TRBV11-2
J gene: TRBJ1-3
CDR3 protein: CASSLLNRDLFSGNTIYF
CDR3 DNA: TGTGCCAGCAGCTTATTAAACAGGGATCTCTTCTCTGGAAACACCATATATTTT

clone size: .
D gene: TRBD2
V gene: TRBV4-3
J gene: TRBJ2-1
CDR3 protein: CASSRTSGYNEQFF
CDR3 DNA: TGCGCCAGCAGTCGGACTAGCGGTTACAATGAGCAGTTCTTC

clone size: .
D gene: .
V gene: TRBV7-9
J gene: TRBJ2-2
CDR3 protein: CASSLLIGGYTGELFF
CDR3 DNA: TGTGCCAGCAGCTTGCTAATTGGCGGCTACACCGGGGAGCTGTTTTTT

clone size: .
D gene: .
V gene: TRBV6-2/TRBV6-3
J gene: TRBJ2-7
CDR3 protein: CASSYYRAEQYF
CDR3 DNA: TGTGCCAGCAGTTACTACAGGGCCGAGCAGTACTTC

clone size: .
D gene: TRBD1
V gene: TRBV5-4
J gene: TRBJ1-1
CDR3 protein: CASSSQKQGARTEAFF
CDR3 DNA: TGTGCCAGCAGCTCCCAAAAACAGGGGGCGCGAACTGAAGCTTTCTTT

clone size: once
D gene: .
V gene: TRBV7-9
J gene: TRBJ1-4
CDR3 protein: CASSLGSGRTNEKLFF
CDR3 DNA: TGTGCCAGCAGCTTAGGGTCTGGCAGAACTAATGAAAAACTGTTTTTT

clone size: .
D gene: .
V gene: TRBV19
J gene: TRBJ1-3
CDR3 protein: CASSISWSTGNTIYF
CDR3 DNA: TGTGCCAGTAGTATAAGCTGGTCTACTGGAAACACCATATATTTT

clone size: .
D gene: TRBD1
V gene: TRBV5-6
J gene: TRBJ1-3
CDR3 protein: CASSWGTGIGGNTIYF
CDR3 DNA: TGTGCCAGCAGCTGGGGGACAGGGATAGGCGGAAACACCATATATTTT

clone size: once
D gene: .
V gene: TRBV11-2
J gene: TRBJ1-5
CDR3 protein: CASSPRGSENSNQPQHF
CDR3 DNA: TGTGCCAGCAGCCCCCGGGGGTCAGAGAATAGCAATCAGCCCCAGCATTTT

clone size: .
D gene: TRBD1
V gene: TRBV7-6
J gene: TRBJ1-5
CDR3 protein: CASSLARGRDQPQHF
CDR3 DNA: TGTGCCAGCAGCTTAGCTAGGGGGCGGGATCAGCCCCAGCATTTT

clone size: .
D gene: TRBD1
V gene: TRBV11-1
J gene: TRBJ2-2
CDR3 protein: CASSLMTGGSGELFF
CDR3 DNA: TGTGCCAGCAGCTTAATGACAGGGGGTTCCGGGGAGCTGTTTTTT

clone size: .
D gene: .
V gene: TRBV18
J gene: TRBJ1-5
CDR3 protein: CASSPRAQGPNQPQHF
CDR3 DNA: TGTGCCAGCTCACCACGGGCGCAGGGCCCCAATCAGCCCCAGCATTTT

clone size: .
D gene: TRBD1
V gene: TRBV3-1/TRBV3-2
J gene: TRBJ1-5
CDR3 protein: CASSQDQGQAKKGQPQHF
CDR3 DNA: TGTGCCAGCAGCCAAGATCAGGGACAGGCAAAGAAAGGTCAGCCCCAGCATTTT

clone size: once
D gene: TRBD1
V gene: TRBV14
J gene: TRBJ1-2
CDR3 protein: CASSQLTGSSAGYTF
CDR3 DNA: TGTGCCAGCAGCCAACTGACAGGGTCCTCGGCTGGCTACACCTTC

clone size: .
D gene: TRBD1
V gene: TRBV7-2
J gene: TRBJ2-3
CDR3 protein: CASSSLDRYTDTQYF
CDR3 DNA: TGTGCCAGCAGCTCCCTGGACAGGTACACAGATACGCAGTATTTT

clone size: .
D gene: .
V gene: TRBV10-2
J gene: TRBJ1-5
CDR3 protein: CAGGFGGTPGRELFDSNQPQHF
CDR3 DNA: TGCGCCGGGGGATTTGGCGGGACACCCGGGAGGGAACTTTTTGATAGCAATCAGCCCCAGCATTTT

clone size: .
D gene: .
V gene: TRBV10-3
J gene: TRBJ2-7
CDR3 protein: CAISESLEQYF
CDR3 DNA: TGTGCCATCAGTGAGTCCTTGGAGCAGTACTTC

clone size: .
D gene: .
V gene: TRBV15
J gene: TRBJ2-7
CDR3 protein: CATSRGHNYEQYF
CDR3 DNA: TGTGCCACCAGCAGGGGACATAACTACGAGCAGTACTTC

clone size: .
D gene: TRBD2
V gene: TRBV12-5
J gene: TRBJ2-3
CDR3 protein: CASGGSGGADTQYF
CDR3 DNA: TGTGCTAGTGGTGGTAGCGGGGGGGCAGATACGCAGTATTTT

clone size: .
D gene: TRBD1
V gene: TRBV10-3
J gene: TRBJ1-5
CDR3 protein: CAIGGQGLDQPQHF
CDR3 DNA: TGTGCCATCGGGGGACAGGGGCTAGATCAGCCCCAGCATTTT

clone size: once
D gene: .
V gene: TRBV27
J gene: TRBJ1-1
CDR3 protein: CASSFLVNTEAFF
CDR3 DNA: TGTGCCAGCAGTTTTCTAGTGAACACTGAAGCTTTCTTT

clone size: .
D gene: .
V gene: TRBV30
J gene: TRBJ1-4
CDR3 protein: CASTGLTNEKLFF
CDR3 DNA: TGTGCCTCTACAGGGCTAACTAATGAAAAACTGTTTTTT

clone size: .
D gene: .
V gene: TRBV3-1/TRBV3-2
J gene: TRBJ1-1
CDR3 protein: CASSHWDKKNTEAFF
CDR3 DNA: TGTGCCAGCAGCCACTGGGACAAGAAGAACACTGAAGCTTTCTTT

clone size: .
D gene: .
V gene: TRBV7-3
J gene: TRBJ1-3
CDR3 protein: CASSYGWGTGNTIYF
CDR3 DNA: TGTGCCAGCAGCTACGGTTGGGGCACTGGAAACACCATATATTTT

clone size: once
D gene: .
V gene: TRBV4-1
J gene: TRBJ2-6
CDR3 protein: CASSQERVAGANVLTF
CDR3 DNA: TGCGCCAGCAGCCAAGAGAGGGTCGCTGGGGCCAACGTCCTGACTTTC

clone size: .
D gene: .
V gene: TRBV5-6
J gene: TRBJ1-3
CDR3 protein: CASSPPGFSGNTIYF
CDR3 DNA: TGTGCCAGCAGCCCTCCGGGATTCTCTGGAAACACCATATATTTT

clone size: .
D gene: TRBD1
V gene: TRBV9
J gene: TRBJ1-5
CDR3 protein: CASSAGQGQNQPQHF
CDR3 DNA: TGTGCCAGCAGCGCAGGACAGGGCCAAAATCAGCCCCAGCATTTT

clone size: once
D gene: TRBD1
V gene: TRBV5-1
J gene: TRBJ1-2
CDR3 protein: CASSRDRDGYTF
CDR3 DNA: TGCGCCAGCTCGAGGGACAGGGATGGCTACACCTTC

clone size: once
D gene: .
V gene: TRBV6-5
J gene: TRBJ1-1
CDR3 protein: CASSQSGGVTEAFF
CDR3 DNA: TGTGCCAGCAGCCAGTCGGGGGGGGTCACTGAAGCTTTCTTT

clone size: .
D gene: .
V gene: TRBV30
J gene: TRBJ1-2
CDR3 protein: CAWTPRERDGYTF
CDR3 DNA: TGTGCCTGGACCCCTCGAGAACGGGATGGCTACACCTTC

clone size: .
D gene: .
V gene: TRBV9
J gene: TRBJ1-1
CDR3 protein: CASSAWGGAKGTEAFF
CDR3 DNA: TGTGCCAGCAGCGCCTGGGGGGGGGCTAAGGGCACTGAAGCTTTCTTT

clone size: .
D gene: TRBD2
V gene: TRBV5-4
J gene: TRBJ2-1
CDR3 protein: CASAGGSGQDEQFF
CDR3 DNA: TGTGCCAGCGCGGGAGGTAGTGGGCAGGATGAGCAGTTCTTC

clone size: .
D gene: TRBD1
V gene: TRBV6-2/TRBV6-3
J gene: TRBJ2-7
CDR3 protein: CASSSTGQGAPYEQYF
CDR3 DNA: TGTGCCAGCAGTTCGACGGGACAGGGGGCTCCCTACGAGCAGTACTTC

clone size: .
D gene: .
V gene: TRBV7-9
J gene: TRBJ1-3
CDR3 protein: CASSLVLSGNTIYF
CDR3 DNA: TGTGCCAGCAGCTTAGTCCTCTCTGGAAACACCATATATTTT